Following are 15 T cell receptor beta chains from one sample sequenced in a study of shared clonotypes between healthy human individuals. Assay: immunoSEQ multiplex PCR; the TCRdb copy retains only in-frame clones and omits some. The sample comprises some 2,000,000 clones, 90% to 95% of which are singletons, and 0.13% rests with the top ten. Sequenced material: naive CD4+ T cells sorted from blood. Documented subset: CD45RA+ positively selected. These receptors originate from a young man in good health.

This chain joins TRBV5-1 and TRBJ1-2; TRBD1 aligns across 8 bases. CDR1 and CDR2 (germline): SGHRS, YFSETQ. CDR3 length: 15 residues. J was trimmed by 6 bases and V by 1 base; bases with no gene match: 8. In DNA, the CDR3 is TGCGCCAGCAGCTTGACCGGACAGGGTGGACATGGCTACACCTTC. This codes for CASSLTGQGGHGYTF.

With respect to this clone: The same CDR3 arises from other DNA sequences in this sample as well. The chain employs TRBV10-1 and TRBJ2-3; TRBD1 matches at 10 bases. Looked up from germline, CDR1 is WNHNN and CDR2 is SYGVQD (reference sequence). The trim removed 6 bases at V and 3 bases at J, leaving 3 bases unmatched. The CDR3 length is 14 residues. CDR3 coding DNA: TGCGCCAGCAGCCGGGACAGGGGAACAGATACGCAGTATTTT. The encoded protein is CASSRDRGTDTQYF.

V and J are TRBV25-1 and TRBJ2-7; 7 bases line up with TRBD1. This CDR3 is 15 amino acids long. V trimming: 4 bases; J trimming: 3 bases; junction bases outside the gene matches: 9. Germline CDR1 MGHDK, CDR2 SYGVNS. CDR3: CASSARDRRDYEQYF. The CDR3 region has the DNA TGTGCCAGCAGTGCCCGGGACAGACGAGACTACGAGCAGTACTTC.

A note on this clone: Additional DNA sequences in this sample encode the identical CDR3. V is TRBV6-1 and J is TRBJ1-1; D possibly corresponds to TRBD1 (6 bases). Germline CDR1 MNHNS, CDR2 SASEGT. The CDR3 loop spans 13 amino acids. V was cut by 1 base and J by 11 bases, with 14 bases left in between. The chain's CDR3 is CASSEVRDTKAFF. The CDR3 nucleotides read TGTGCCAGCAGTGAAGTCAGGGACACTAAGGCTTTCTTT.

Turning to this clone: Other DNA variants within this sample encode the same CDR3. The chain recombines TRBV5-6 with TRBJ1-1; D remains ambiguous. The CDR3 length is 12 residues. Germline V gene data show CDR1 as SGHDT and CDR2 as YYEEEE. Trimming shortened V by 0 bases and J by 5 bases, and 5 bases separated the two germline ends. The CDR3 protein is CASSLGVTEAFF. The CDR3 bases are TGTGCCAGCAGCTTGGGGGTTACTGAAGCTTTCTTT. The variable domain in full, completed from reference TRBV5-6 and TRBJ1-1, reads DAGVTQSPTHLIKTRGQQVTLRCSPKSGHDTVSWYQQALGQGPQFIFQYYEEEERQRGNFPDRFSGHQFPNYSSELNVNALLLGDSALYLCASSLGVTEAFFGQGTRLTVV.

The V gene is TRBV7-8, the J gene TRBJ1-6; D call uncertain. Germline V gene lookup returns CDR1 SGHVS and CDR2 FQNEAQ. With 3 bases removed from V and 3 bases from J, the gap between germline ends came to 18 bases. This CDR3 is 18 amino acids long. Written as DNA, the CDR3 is TGTGCCAGCAGCTTCCTGCCGGGCCCTAACTTCTATAATTCACCCCTCCACTTT. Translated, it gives CASSFLPGPNFYNSPLHF.

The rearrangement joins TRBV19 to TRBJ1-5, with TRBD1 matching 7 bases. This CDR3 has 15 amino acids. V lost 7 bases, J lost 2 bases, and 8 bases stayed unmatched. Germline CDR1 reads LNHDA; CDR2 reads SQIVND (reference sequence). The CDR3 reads CASTVDREGNQPQHF. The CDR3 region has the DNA TGTGCCAGTACCGTAGACAGGGAAGGCAATCAGCCCCAGCATTTT. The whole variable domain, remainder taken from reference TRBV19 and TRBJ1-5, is DGGITQSPKYLFRKEGQNVTLSCEQNLNHDAMYWYRQDPGQGLRLIYYSQIVNDFQKGDIAEGYSVSREKKESFPLTVTSAQKNPTAFYLCASTVDREGNQPQHFGDGTRLSIL.

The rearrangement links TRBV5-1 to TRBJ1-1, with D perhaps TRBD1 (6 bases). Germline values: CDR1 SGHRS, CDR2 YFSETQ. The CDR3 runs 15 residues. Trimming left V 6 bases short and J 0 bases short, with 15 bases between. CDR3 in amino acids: CASTKGQSMNTEAFF. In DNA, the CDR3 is TGCGCCAGCACAAAGGGACAAAGTATGAACACTGAAGCTTTCTTT.

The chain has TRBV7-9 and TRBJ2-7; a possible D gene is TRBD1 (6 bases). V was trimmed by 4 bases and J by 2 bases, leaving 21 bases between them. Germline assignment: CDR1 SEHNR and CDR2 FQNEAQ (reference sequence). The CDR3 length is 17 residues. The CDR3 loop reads CASSSPSGSGEPYEQYF. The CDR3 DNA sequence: TGTGCCAGCAGCTCACCATCCGGTTCAGGGGAGCCCTACGAGCAGTACTTC.

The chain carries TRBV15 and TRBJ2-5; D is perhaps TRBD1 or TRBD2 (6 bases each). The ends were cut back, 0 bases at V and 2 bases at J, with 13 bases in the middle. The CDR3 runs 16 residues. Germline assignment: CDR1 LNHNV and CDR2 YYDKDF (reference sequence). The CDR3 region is CATSRDGTGAQETQYF. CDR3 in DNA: TGTGCCACCAGCAGAGATGGGACGGGGGCGCAAGAGACCCAGTACTTC.

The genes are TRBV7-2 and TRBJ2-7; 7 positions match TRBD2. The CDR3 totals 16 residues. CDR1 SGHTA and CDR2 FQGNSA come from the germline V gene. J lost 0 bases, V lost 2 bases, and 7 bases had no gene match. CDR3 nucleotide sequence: TGTGCCAGCAGCTTATCCCCCGGGACTAACTCCTACGAGCAGTACTTC. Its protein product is CASSLSPGTNSYEQYF.

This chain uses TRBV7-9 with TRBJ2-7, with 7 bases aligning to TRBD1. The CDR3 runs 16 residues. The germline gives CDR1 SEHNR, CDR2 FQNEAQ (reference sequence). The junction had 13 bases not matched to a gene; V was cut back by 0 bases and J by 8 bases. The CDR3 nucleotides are TGTGCCAGCAGCTTAGCTCCCCCGGGACAGAGTACGAAGCAGTACTTC. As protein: CASSLAPPGQSTKQYF. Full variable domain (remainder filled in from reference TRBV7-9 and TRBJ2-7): DTGVSQNPRHKITKRGQNVTFRCDPISEHNRLYWYRQTLGQGPEFLTYFQNEAQLEKSRLLSDRFSAERPKGSFSTLEIQRTEQGDSAMYLCASSLAPPGQSTKQYFGPGTRLTVT.

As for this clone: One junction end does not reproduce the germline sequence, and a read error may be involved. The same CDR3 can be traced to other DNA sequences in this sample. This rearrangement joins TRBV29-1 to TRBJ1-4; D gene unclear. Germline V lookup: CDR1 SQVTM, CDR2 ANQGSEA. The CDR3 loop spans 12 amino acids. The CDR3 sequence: CSVEGLGEKLFF. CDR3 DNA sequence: TGCAGCGTAGAAGGGTTAGGGGAAAAACTGTTTTTT.

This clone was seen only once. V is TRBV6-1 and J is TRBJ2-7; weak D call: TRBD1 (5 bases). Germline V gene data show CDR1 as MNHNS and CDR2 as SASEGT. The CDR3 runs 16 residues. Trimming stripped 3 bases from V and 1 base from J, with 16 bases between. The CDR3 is CASSEQGRLTSYEQYF. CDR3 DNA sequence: TGTGCCAGCAGTGAGCAGGGAAGACTTACATCCTACGAGCAGTACTTC.

The CDR3 region is CASSYVAGGFYGYTF. The CDR3 region has the DNA TGTGCCAGCAGTTACGTCGCAGGGGGCTTCTATGGCTACACCTTC. The J gene is TRBJ1-2, the V gene TRBV6-5; 8 positions match TRBD1. Germline CDR1 reads MNHEY; CDR2 reads SVGAGI. V dropped 2 bases and J dropped 4; count of bases not matched to a gene: 6. The length of the CDR3 is 15 residues.